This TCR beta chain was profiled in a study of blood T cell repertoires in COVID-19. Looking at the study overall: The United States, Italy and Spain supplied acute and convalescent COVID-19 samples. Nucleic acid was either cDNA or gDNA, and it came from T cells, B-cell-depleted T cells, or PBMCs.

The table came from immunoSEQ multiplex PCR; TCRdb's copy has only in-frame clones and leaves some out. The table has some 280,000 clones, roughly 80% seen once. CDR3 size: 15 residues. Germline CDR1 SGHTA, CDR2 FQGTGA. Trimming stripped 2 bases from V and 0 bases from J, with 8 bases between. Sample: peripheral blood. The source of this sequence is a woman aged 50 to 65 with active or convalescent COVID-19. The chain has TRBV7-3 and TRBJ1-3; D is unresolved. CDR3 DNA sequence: TGTGCCAGCAGCTTATTTGGGCCCTCTGGAAACACCATATATTTT. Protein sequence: CASSLFGPSGNTIYF. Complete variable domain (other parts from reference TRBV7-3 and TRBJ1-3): GAGVSQTPSNKVTEKGKYVELRCDPISGHTALYWYRQSLGQGPEFLIYFQGTGAADDSGLPNDRFFAVRPEGSVSTLKIQRTERGDSAVYLCASSLFGPSGNTIYFGEGSWLTVV.